A single sample gave rise to the 5 T cell receptor beta chains below, sequenced in a study of cytomegalovirus exposure and HLA in healthy donors. Generated by immunoSEQ multiplex PCR, the TCRdb table keeps only in-frame clones and is missing some. The table lists about 160,000 clones, roughly 89% of them singletons. The material sequenced was PBMCs. The receptors come from a man aged 18 to 30 in good health and CMV-seropositive.

The chain combines TRBV5-4 with TRBJ1-4, with D unresolved. The V end lost 0 bases, the J end lost 6 bases, and 12 bases lay between the germline ends. The CDR3 sequence is 15 residues long. The germline CDR1 and CDR2 sequences are SGHNT and YYREEE (reference sequence). CDR3 nucleotide sequence: TGTGCCAGCAGCTTGGCAGGCAGGATGGATGAAAAACTGTTTTTT. Translated, it gives CASSLAGRMDEKLFF.

This clone came up a few times. This chain joins TRBV27 and TRBJ2-7; 7 bases are shared with TRBD2. The CDR3 spans 14 residues. Germline lookup yields CDR1 MNHEY and CDR2 SMNVEV (reference sequence). The ends lost 3 bases at V and 3 bases at J; junction bases unmatched: 5. The DNA of the CDR3 is TGTGCCAGCAGTTTCGCGGGAGATGGCTACGAGCAGTACTTC. The encoded protein is CASSFAGDGYEQYF.

This clone was counted between two and nine times. The rearrangement uses TRBV25-1 and TRBJ1-2; TRBD1 agrees at 7 bases. V was pared by 4 bases and J by 4 bases, with 6 bases of the junction left unmatched. CDR1 is MGHDK, CDR2 SYGVNS, per germline. CDR3 length equals 14 residues. The CDR3 DNA reads as TGTGCCAGCAGTGCCCAGGGACAGTCCTATGGCTACACCTTC. Its protein is CASSAQGQSYGYTF.

This clone was seen only a few times. The chain couples TRBV27 to TRBJ2-7; the match to TRBD2 covers 9 bases. V lost 10 bases to trimming and J lost 0 bases; unmatched junction nucleotides: 4. CDR1 MNHEY and CDR2 SMNVEV come from the germline V gene (reference sequence). CDR3 length: 13 residues. DNA of the CDR3: TGTGCCACTTCTAGCGGGATCTCCTACGAGCAGTACTTC. Residues: CATSSGISYEQYF.

The chain recombines TRBV18 with TRBJ1-2; perhaps TRBD1 as D (6 bases). CDR1 and CDR2 (germline): KGHSH, LQKENI. The length of the CDR3 is 14 residues. V was trimmed by 4 bases and J by 8 bases, leaving 17 bases between them. The CDR3 DNA is TGTGCCAGCTCACTCATTTACAGGGAACAAGGCTACACCTTC. This encodes CASSLIYREQGYTF.